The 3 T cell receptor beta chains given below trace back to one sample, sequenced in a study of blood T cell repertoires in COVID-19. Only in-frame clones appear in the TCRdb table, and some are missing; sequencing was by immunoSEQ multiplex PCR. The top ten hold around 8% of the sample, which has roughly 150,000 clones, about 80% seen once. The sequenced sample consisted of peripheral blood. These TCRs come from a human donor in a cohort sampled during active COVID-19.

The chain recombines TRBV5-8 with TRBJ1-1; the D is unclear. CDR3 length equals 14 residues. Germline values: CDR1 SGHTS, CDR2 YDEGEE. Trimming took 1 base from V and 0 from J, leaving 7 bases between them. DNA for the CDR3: TGTGCCAGCAGCTTGCGGTACCTGAACACTGAAGCTTTCTTT. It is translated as CASSLRYLNTEAFF.

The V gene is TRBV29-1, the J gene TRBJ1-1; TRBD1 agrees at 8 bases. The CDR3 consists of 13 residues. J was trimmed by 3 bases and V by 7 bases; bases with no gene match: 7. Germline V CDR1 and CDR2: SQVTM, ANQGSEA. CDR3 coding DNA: TGCAGCGCTGGACAGGGTATCGACACTGAAGCTTTCTTT. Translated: CSAGQGIDTEAFF.

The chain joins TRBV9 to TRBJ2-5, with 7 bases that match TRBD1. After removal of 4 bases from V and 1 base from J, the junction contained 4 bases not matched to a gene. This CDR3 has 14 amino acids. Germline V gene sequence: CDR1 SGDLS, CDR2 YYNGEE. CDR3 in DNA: TGTGCCAGCAGCACACGACAGGGCCAAGAGACCCAGTACTTC. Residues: CASSTRQGQETQYF.